One TCR beta chain is described in this entry. Method: immunoSEQ multiplex PCR; TCRdb's copy keeps in-frame clones and lacks some. The sample gives approximately 580,000 clones, around three quarters of which show up once; around 0.012% is in the top ten. This sample stems from a study of shared T cell receptors in the human thymus. The V end lost 2 bases, the J end lost 0 bases, and 5 bases lay between the germline ends. Germline V gene data show CDR1 as MNHNY and CDR2 as SVGAGI (reference sequence). This CDR3 has 13 amino acids. These data were likewise used in another study, on human thymus T cells. Per that paper: Thymus specimens were resections from corrective heart surgery. Thymic and blood repertoires appeared to display a bias in their usage of V and J genes. Thymic repertoires overlap heavily among unrelated individuals, related research has reported.

The sequenced material came from thymocytes. The chain joins TRBV6-6 to TRBJ2-7, with D possibly matching TRBD1 (5 bases). The sequence came from a boy younger than two with a congenital heart defect. The CDR3 coding sequence is TGTGCCAGCAGTTACGACAGCTCCTACGAGCAGTACTTC. It codes for CASSYDSSYEQYF.